The 7 T cell receptor beta chains reported below all come from one sample, sequenced in a study of T cell changes during pregnancy in multiple sclerosis. The method was immunoSEQ multiplex PCR; TCRdb's version includes in-frame clones alone and lacks a portion of them. Among about 110,000 clones listed, 85% to 95% were seen once. Sequenced material: peripheral blood, taken after pregnancy. The receptor set was obtained from a female donor with multiple sclerosis, enrolled in a pregnancy study.

The V and J genes are TRBV19 and TRBJ2-1; 11 nucleotides line up with TRBD2. With V trimmed by 3 bases and J by 0 bases, 10 bases remained unmatched. This CDR3 has 19 residues. Germline CDR1 is LNHDA and CDR2 is SQIVND (reference sequence). Here the CDR3 DNA reads TGTGCCAGTAGTATCAGGCTAGCGGGAGGCCGGGGCTCCTACAATGAGCAGTTCTTC. Its translation: CASSIRLAGGRGSYNEQFF.

The chain is built from TRBV19 and TRBJ2-3; unclear D gene. The CDR3 spans 14 residues. V lost 3 bases to trimming and J lost 4 bases, with 11 bases between them. Germline V gene sequence: CDR1 LNHDA, CDR2 SQIVND (reference sequence). CDR3 nucleotide sequence: TGTGCCAGTAGTATCCCCGGGTCCTCAGATACGCAGTATTTT. It is translated as CASSIPGSSDTQYF.

V gene TRBV5-1 combines with J gene TRBJ1-3; D remains unclear. Germline lookup yields CDR1 SGHRS and CDR2 YFSETQ. Trimming pared 0 bases from V and 1 base from J, leaving 8 bases between. The CDR3 is 15 amino acids. CDR3 region: CASSLGAGSGNTIYF. As DNA, the CDR3 is TGCGCCAGCAGCTTGGGGGCAGGATCTGGAAACACCATATATTTT.

J is TRBJ2-2 and V is TRBV7-2; 7 bases line up with TRBD1. Germline loops: CDR1 SGHTA, CDR2 FQGNSA. The CDR3 spans 16 residues. Germline trimming cut 1 base from V and 4 bases from J; bases unmatched to any gene: 6. As DNA, the CDR3 is TGTGCCAGCAGCTTAGGCCAGGGGGTAGGCACCGGGGAGCTGTTTTTT. Amino acid sequence: CASSLGQGVGTGELFF.

CDR3 loop: CASSPGRGASETQYF. CDR3 in DNA: TGTGCCAGCAGCCCCGGGCGGGGAGCATCAGAGACCCAGTACTTC. The genes are TRBV7-3 and TRBJ2-5; D perhaps matches TRBD2 (6 bases). The CDR3 has 15 amino acids. CDR1 is SGHTA, CDR2 FQGTGA, per germline. The V end lost 5 bases, the J end lost 4 bases, and 17 bases lay between the germline ends.

The count of this clone is one. The chain links TRBV11-1 to TRBJ1-1, with 8 bases identical to TRBD1. Trimming cost V 5 bases and J 5 bases; bases outside gene matches: 13. The CDR3 sequence is 16 residues long. Germline V gene data show CDR1 as SGHAT and CDR2 as FQDESV (reference sequence). The CDR3 DNA reads TGTGCCAGCAGCACCCTAGTGGGCAGGGGGCGGACTGAAGCTTTCTTT. It codes for CASSTLVGRGRTEAFF.

This clone showed up just once. The chain couples TRBV19 to TRBJ1-4; 7 bases are a match to TRBD1. Germline trimming cut 6 bases from V and 5 bases from J; bases unmatched to any gene: 9. Germline CDR1 and CDR2: LNHDA and SQIVND (reference sequence). CDR3 size: 15 residues. CDR3: CASRTDRFPNEKLFF. The DNA of the CDR3 is TGTGCCAGTAGGACGGACAGGTTCCCGAATGAAAAACTGTTTTTT. Together with reference TRBV19 and TRBJ1-4, the CDR3 gives the full variable domain: DGGITQSPKYLFRKEGQNVTLSCEQNLNHDAMYWYRQDPGQGLRLIYYSQIVNDFQKGDIAEGYSVSREKKESFPLTVTSAQKNPTAFYLCASRTDRFPNEKLFFGSGTQLSVL.